This entry lists 17 T cell receptor beta chains sequenced from one sample in a study of technical replicates of blood from several donors. Assay used: immunoSEQ multiplex PCR; TCRdb lists only in-frame clones, some missing. The data hold 65,000 to 85,000 clones, with 95% to 97% observed a single time. The specimen was T cells isolated from PBMCs. Receptor source: a human donor in good health.

This sequence joins TRBV4-1 and TRBJ2-5; TRBD2 agrees at 7 bases. The germline CDR1 and CDR2 sequences are MGHRA and YSYEKL. After removal of 3 bases from V and 3 bases from J, the junction contained 7 bases not matched to a gene. This CDR3 contains 15 residues. CDR3 DNA: TGCGCCAGCAGCCAGAGCGGGACTACTAAAGAGACCCAGTACTTC. This sequence encodes CASSQSGTTKETQYF.

CDR3 bases: TGTGCTAGTGTCGCGGTATGGGACACTGAAGCTTTCTTT. Encoded protein: CASVAVWDTEAFF. The chain couples TRBV12-5 to TRBJ1-1; D is ambiguous. Germline V gene data show CDR1 as LGHNT and CDR2 as FRNRAP. The length of the CDR3 is 13 residues. V lost 7 bases and J lost 3, with 12 bases in between. The whole variable domain, remainder taken from reference TRBV12-5 and TRBJ1-1, is DARVTQTPRHKVTEMGQEVTMRCQPILGHNTVFWYRQTMMQGLELLAYFRNRAPLDDSGMPKDRFSAEMPDATLATLKIQPSEPRDSAVYFCASVAVWDTEAFFGQGTRLTVV.

V gene TRBV30 combines with J gene TRBJ1-5; 7 nucleotides match TRBD1. Germline V lookup: CDR1 GTSNPN, CDR2 SVGIG (reference sequence). V lost 7 bases and J lost 4; bases outside the gene matches: 13. The CDR3 extends over 15 amino acids. The CDR3 DNA reads TGTGCCTTCTCATATATTGACAGGGTAAATCAGCCCCAGCATTTT. The encoded protein is CAFSYIDRVNQPQHF.

The chain links TRBV28 to TRBJ1-2; 7 bases match TRBD1. The V segment lost 2 bases and the J segment 9 bases; nucleotides outside the gene matches: 15. From germline, CDR1 is MDHEN and CDR2 SYDVKM. The CDR3 runs 16 residues. The CDR3 here is CASSLGGQERGLSYTF. CDR3 in DNA: TGTGCCAGCAGTTTAGGCGGACAGGAGAGGGGCCTAAGCTACACCTTC.

This clone was seen a handful of times. The chain joins TRBV5-6 to TRBJ1-2, with D possibly matching TRBD1 (6 bases). Deletions cut 0 bases from V and 8 bases from J, with 11 bases between. Per germline, CDR1 SGHDT and CDR2 YYEEEE. This CDR3 has 13 residues. The CDR3 nucleotides are TGTGCCAGCAGCTTGGCATACAGGGTCGGCTACACCTTC. Protein product: CASSLAYRVGYTF.

V usage is TRBV9 and J usage is TRBJ1-1; D unclear. CDR1 and CDR2 from the germline V gene are SGDLS and YYNGEE. The CDR3 sequence is 13 residues long. Trimming removed 0 bases from V and 1 base from J, with 4 bases in between. CDR3 sequence reads: CASSVDRNTEAFF. CDR3 bases: TGTGCCAGCAGCGTAGACAGGAACACTGAAGCTTTCTTT. The whole variable domain, remainder taken from reference TRBV9 and TRBJ1-1, is DSGVTQTPKHLITATGQRVTLRCSPRSGDLSVYWYQQSLDQGLQFLIQYYNGEERAKGNILERFSAQQFPDLHSELNLSSLELGDSALYFCASSVDRNTEAFFGQGTRLTVV.

This chain joins TRBV15 and TRBJ2-1, with D hard to call. This CDR3 comprises 13 residues. V lost 1 base and J lost 8, with 9 bases in between. In germline, CDR1 is LNHNV, CDR2 YYDKDF (reference sequence). CDR3 coding DNA: TGTGCCACCAGCAGAGGGTTTCAGTATGAGCAGTTCTTC. Translated, it gives CATSRGFQYEQFF.

V and J are TRBV5-1 and TRBJ1-1; tentative D call: TRBD1 (6 bases). Trimming removed 1 base from V and 2 bases from J, with 9 bases in between. This CDR3 has 14 residues. Germline lookup yields CDR1 SGHRS and CDR2 YFSETQ. The DNA for the CDR3 is TGCGCCAGCAGCTTGCAGGGGAAAAACACTGAAGCTTTCTTT. This codes for CASSLQGKNTEAFF.

The chain joins TRBV6-1 to TRBJ2-3; D may be TRBD1 (5 bases). The CDR3 covers 15 residues. Germline V lookup: CDR1 MNHNS, CDR2 SASEGT. V gave up 9 bases and J gave up 1 base, with 17 bases separating them. The CDR3 nucleotides are TGTGCCAGTAAACCAGGGCATATGGGCACAGATACGCAGTATTTT. It yields the protein CASKPGHMGTDTQYF.

The V gene is TRBV28, the J gene TRBJ2-1; D remains ambiguous. This CDR3 contains 12 residues. V was cut by 3 bases and J by 3 bases, with 3 bases left in between. Germline V CDR1 and CDR2: MDHEN, SYDVKM. The CDR3 protein is CASSLRYNEQFF. In DNA form, the CDR3 reads TGTGCCAGCAGTTTGCGCTACAATGAGCAGTTCTTC.

The V and J genes are TRBV30 and TRBJ1-1; D perhaps matches TRBD1 (6 bases). This CDR3 has 14 residues. V was trimmed by 1 base and J by 11 bases, leaving 20 bases between them. Germline V CDR1 and CDR2: GTSNPN, SVGIG (reference sequence). The CDR3: CAWSALTGSGWAFF. CDR3 bases: TGTGCCTGGAGTGCCCTTACAGGGAGTGGGTGGGCTTTCTTT.

V gene TRBV18 combines with J gene TRBJ2-2; no reliable D call. The ends were cut back, 3 bases at V and 5 bases at J, with 4 bases in the middle. CDR3 length: 12 amino acids. Germline lookup yields CDR1 KGHSH and CDR2 LQKENI. CDR3 bases: TGTGCCAGCTCACCTCTTACCGGGGAGCTGTTTTTT. This translates into CASSPLTGELFF.

V gene TRBV28 combines with J gene TRBJ1-5; maybe TRBD1 (5 bases). The CDR3 has 16 residues. CDR1 is MDHEN and CDR2 is SYDVKM in the germline V gene. Trimming cost V 3 bases and J 5 bases, with 17 bases left between them. CDR3 loop: CASSLGGRESYQPQHF. DNA for the CDR3: TGTGCCAGCAGTTTGGGGGGAAGGGAATCGTATCAGCCCCAGCATTTT.

The gene calls are TRBV7-2 and TRBJ2-3; 7 nucleotides align to TRBD2. The CDR3 extends over 13 amino acids. The germline gives CDR1 SGHTA, CDR2 FQGNSA. V trimming: 2 bases; J trimming: 6 bases; junction bases outside the gene matches: 2. The CDR3 nucleotides are TGTGCCAGCAGCTTATCCGGGGGGGATACGCAGTATTTT. As protein: CASSLSGGDTQYF. The complete variable domain, with remaining parts taken from reference TRBV7-2 and TRBJ2-3, reads GAGVSQSPSNKVTEKGKDVELRCDPISGHTALYWYRQSLGQGLEFLIYFQGNSAPDKSGLPSDRFSAERTGGSVSTLTIQRTQQEDSAVYLCASSLSGGDTQYFGPGTRLTVL.

The chain employs TRBV6-5 and TRBJ2-1, with 10 bases matching TRBD1. After removal of 2 bases from V and 8 bases from J, the junction contained 6 bases not matched to a gene. CDR1 and CDR2 from the germline V gene are MNHEY and SVGAGI. The CDR3 has 15 amino acids. CDR3 protein: CASSYGTGDWYEQFF. As DNA, the CDR3 is TGTGCCAGCAGTTACGGGACAGGGGATTGGTATGAGCAGTTCTTC.

The chain is built from TRBV4-2 and TRBJ2-3, with 8 nucleotides matching TRBD2. Unmatched junction bases numbered 7, after V lost 0 bases and J lost 5 bases. Germline loops: CDR1 LGHNA, CDR2 YNFKEQ. The CDR3 covers 16 residues. The CDR3 region has the DNA TGTGCCAGCAGCCAAGAACGAGCGGGAGTGCGAGATACGCAGTATTTT. This codes for CASSQERAGVRDTQYF.

The chain recombines TRBV5-1 with TRBJ1-1, with 10 bases fitting TRBD1. Germline lookup yields CDR1 SGHRS and CDR2 YFSETQ. V shed 4 bases, J shed 4 bases, and the junction held 4 bases outside the gene matches. This CDR3 region has 14 residues. The CDR3 region is CASSDRDRGTEAFF. CDR3 sequence (DNA): TGCGCCAGCAGCGACCGGGACAGGGGCACTGAAGCTTTCTTT. Combining the CDR3 with reference TRBV5-1 and TRBJ1-1 gives the whole variable domain KAGVTQTPRYLIKTRGQQVTLSCSPISGHRSVSWYQQTPGQGLQFLFEYFSETQRNKGNFPGRFSGRQFSNSRSEMNVSTLELGDSALYLCASSDRDRGTEAFFGQGTRLTVV.